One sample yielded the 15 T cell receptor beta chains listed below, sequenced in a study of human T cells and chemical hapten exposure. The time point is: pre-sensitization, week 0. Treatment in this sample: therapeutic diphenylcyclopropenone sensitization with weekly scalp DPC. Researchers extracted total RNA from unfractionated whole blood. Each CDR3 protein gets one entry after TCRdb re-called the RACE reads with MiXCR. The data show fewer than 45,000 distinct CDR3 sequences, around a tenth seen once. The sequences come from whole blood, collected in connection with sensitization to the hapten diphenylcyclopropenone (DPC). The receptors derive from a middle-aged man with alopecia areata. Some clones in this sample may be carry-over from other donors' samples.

DNA for the CDR3: TGTGCCAGCAATTTTAGGGGGGAGGGGAAAGCTTTCTTT. It codes for CASNFRGEGKAFF. V gene TRBV6-6 combines with J gene TRBJ1-1, with a weak D call TRBD1 (6 bases). Germline V gene lookup returns CDR1 MNHNY and CDR2 SVGAGI (reference sequence). The germline V and J ends were trimmed by 7 bases and 9 bases, with 18 bases remaining between them. The CDR3 spans 13 residues.

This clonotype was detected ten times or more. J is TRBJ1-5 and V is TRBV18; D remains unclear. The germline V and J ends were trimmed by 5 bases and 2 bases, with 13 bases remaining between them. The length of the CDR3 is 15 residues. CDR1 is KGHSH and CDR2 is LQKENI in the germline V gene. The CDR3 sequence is CASSFLERGNQPQHF. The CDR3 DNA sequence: TGTGCCAGCTCATTCTTAGAGCGTGGCAATCAGCCCCAGCATTTT.

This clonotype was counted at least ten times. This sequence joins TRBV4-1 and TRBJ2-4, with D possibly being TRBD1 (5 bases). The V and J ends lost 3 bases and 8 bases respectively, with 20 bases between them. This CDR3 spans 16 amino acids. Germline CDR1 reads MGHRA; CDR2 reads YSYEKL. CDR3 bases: TGCGCCAGCAGCCACTCATTCAGGGTATCGTACGACATTCAGTACTTC. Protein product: CASSHSFRVSYDIQYF.

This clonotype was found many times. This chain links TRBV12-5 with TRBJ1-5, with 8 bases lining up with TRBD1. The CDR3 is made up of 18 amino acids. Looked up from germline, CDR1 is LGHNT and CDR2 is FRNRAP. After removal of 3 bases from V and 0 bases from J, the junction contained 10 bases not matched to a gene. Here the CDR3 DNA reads TGTGCTAGTGGTTTTCGACAGGGGAAGGGGGATAGCAATCAGCCCCAGCATTTT. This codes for CASGFRQGKGDSNQPQHF.

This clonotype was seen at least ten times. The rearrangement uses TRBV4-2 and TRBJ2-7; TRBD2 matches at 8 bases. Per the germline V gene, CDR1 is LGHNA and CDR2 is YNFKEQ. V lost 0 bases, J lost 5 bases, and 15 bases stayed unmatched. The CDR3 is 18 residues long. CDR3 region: CASSQDPHRGLAGDEQYF. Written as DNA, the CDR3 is TGTGCCAGCAGCCAAGATCCCCACAGAGGACTAGCAGGCGACGAGCAGTACTTC.

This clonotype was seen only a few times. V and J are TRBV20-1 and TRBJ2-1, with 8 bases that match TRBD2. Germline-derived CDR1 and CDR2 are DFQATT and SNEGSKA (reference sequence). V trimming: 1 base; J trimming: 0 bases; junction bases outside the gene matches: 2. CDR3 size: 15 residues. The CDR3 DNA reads TGCAGTGCTAGAGGAAGCGGGAGCTCCTACAATGAGCAGTTCTTC. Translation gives CSARGSGSSYNEQFF.

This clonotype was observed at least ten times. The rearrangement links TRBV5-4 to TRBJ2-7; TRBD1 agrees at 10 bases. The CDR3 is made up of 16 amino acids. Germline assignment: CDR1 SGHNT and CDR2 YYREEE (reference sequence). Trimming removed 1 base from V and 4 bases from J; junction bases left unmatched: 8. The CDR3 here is CASSLNVGTGVYEQYF. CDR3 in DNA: TGTGCCAGCAGCTTGAATGTGGGGACAGGGGTTTACGAGCAGTACTTC.

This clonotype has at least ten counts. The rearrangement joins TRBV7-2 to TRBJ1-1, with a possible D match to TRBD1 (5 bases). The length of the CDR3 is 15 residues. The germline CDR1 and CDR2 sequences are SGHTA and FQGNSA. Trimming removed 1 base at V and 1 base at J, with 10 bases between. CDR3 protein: CASSLGGAENTEAFF. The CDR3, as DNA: TGTGCCAGCAGCTTAGGGGGCGCGGAGAACACTGAAGCTTTCTTT.

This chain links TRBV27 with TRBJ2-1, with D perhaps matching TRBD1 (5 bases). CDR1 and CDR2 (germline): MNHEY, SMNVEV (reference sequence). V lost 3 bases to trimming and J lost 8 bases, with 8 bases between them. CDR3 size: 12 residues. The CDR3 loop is CASSLLGDEQFF. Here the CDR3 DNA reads TGTGCCAGCAGTTTGTTAGGGGATGAGCAGTTCTTC.

The DNA of the CDR3 is TGTGCCAGCAGACTAGGACAGATTCTACTCGGGGAGCTGTTTTTT. It codes for CASRLGQILLGELFF. The chain links TRBV28 to TRBJ2-2; D is possibly TRBD1 (6 bases). CDR3 length: 15 amino acids. With 6 bases removed from V and 7 bases from J, the gap between germline ends came to 18 bases. Germline V gene data show CDR1 as MDHEN and CDR2 as SYDVKM.

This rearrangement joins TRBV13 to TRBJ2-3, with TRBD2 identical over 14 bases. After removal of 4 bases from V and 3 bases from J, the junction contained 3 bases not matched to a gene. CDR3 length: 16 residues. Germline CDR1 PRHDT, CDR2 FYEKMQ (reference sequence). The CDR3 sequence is CASSSRLAGGTDTQYF. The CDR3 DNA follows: TGTGCCAGCAGCTCCCGACTAGCGGGAGGGACAGATACGCAGTATTTT.

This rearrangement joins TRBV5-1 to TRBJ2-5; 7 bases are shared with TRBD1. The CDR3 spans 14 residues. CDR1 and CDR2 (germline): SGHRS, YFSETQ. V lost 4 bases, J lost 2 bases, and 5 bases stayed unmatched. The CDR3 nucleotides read TGCGCCAGCAGCCTCCGGGACAGACAAGAGACCCAGTACTTC. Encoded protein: CASSLRDRQETQYF.

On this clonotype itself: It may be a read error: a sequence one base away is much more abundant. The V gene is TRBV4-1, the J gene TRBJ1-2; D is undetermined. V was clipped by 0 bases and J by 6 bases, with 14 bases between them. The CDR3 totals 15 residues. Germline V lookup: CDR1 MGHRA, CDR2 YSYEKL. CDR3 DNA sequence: TGCGCCAGCAGCCAAGATTACGGGGATGGGAATGGCTACACCTTC. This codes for CASSQDYGDGNGYTF.

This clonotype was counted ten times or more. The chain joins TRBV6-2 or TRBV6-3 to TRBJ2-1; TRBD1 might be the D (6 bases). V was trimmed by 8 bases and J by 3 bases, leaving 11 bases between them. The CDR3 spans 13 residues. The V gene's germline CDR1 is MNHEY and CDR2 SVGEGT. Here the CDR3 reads CASYDRIYNEQFF. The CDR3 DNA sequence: TGTGCCAGCTATGACAGGATCTACAATGAGCAGTTCTTC.

CDR3 residues: CSVEDKGTSDTQYF. The CDR3 DNA reads TGCAGCGTTGAAGATAAAGGCACTAGTGATACGCAGTATTTT. The chain uses TRBV29-1 and TRBJ2-3, with D possibly being TRBD2 (5 bases). V gave up 0 bases and J gave up 6 bases, with 13 bases separating them. Looked up from germline, CDR1 is SQVTM and CDR2 is ANQGSEA. The CDR3 is 14 amino acids.